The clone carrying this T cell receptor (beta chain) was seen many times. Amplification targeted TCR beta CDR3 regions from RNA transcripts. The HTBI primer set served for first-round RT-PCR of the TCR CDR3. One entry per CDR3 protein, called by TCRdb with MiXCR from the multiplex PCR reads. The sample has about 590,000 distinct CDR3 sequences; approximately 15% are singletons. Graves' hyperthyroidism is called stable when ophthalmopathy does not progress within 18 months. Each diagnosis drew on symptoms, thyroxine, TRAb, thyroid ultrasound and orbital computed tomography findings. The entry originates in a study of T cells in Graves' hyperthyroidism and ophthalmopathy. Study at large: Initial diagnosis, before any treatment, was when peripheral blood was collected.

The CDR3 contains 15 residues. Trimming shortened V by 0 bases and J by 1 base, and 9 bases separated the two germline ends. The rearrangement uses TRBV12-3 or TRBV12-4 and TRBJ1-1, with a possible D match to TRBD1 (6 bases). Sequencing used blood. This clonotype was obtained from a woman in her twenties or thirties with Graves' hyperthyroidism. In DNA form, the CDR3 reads TGTGCCAGCAGTTTAGCCCAGGGGCCGAACACTGAAGCTTTCTTT. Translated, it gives CASSLAQGPNTEAFF.